Sequencing of this T cell receptor beta chain was carried out in a study of T cell changes during pregnancy in multiple sclerosis. Trimming shortened V by 3 bases and J by 7 bases, and 18 bases separated the two germline ends. The CDR3 is 15 residues long. Germline V lookup: CDR1 LNHDA, CDR2 SQIVND (reference sequence). The data were produced by immunoSEQ multiplex PCR, yet TCRdb's version contains in-frame clones alone and is incomplete. The sample has tens of thousands of clones, around 90% seen once. The chain carries TRBV19 and TRBJ1-1, with D perhaps TRBD1 (5 bases). This sequence was found in a female donor in good health, enrolled as a control in a pregnancy study. The sequencing here drew on peripheral blood, taken in the first trimester of pregnancy. The CDR3 DNA is TGTGCCAGTAGTATCGGGCAATTGGGGGGGGGTGAAGCTTTCTTT. Its translation is CASSIGQLGGGEAFF.